What follows is one T cell receptor beta chain and its context. The data originate from a study of cytomegalovirus exposure and HLA in healthy donors. Both 60 Vbeta primers and 13 Jbeta primers went into the PCR. Generated by immunoSEQ multiplex PCR, the TCRdb table keeps only in-frame clones and is missing some. The table records about 55,000 clones, nearly 85% of them present only once. The CDR3 has 14 amino acids. Germline V CDR1 and CDR2: MNHEY, SMNVEV (reference sequence). The germline V and J ends were trimmed by 6 bases and 0 bases, with 9 bases remaining between them. The receptor was derived from a young man in good health and CMV-seronegative. The material sequenced was PBMCs. The chain recombines TRBV27 with TRBJ1-3; TRBD1 might be the D (6 bases). CDR3 sequence reads: CASRRTDSGNTIYF. In nucleotides, the CDR3 is TGTGCCAGCAGGAGGACAGACTCTGGAAACACCATATATTTT.